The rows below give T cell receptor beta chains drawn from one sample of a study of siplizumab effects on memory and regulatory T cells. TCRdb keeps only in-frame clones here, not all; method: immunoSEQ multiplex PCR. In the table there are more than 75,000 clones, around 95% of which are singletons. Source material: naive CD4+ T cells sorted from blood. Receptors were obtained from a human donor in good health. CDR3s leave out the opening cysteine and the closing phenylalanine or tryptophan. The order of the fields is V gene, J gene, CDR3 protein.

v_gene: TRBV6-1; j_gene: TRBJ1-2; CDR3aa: ASSQTDSNYGYT
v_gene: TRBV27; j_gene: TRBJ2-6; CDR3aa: ASSGDTLLSSGANVLT
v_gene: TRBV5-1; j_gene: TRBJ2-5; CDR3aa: ASSISGDETQY
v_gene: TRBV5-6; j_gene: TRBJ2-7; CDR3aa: ASSFGSYEQY
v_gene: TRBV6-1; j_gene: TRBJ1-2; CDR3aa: ASRTGAYNYGYT
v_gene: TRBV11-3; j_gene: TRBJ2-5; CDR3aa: ASSLVGRLAGSQETQY
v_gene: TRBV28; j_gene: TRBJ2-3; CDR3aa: ASRNHAWGRDTDTQY
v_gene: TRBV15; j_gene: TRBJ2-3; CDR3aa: ATSAGDGGTDTQY
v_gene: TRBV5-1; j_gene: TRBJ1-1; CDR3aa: ASSWTSGGTEAF
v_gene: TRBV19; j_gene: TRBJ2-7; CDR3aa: ASSTQWTGSYEQY
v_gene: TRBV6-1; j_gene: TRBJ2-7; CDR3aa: ASSGLDRMGKDEQY
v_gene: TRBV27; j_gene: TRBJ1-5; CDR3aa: ASSFGRSNQPQH
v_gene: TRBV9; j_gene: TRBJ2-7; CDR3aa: ASSANSYEQY
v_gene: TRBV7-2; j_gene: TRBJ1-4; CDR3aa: ASSLYGVSGEKLF
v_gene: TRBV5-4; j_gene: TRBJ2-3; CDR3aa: ASSRGHTRDTQY
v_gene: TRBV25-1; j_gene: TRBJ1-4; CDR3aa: ASSDVGATNEKLF
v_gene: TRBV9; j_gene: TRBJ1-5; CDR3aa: ARGPRERNQPQH
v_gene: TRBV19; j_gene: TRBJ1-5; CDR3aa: ASSVATGYNQPQH
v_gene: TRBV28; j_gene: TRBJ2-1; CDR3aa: ASTGVYNEQF
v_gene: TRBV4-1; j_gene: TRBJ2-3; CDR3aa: ASSQGVGLAGGPGDTQY
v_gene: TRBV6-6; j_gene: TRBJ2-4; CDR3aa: ATRIGENIQY
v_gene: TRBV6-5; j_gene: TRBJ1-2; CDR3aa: ASSYSRGGANYGYT
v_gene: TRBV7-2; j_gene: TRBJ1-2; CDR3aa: ASTQAGNNYGYT
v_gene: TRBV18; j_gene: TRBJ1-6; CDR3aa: ASSLDRSHANSPLH
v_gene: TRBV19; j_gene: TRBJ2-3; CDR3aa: ASRRGGGDTQY
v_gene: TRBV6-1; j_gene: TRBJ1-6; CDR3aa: ASSDRDRGLSPLH
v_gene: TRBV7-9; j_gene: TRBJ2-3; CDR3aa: ASSFPTGRGVSTDTQY
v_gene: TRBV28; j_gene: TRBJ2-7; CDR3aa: ASSSEVPPTYEQY
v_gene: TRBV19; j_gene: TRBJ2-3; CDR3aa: ASSIGGRGTDTQY
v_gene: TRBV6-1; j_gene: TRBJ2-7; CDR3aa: ASSPRLAGLVEQY
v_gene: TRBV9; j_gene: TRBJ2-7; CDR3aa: ASSARPIPYEQY
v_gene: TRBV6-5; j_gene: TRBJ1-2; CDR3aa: ASSYSKGYGYT
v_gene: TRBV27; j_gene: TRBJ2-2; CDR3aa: ASSDAGDHNTGELF
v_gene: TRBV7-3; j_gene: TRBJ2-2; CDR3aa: ASSLTSGANTGELF
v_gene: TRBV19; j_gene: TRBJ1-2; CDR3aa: AASRYSNYGYT
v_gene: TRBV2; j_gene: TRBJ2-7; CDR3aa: ASSPRAEEQY
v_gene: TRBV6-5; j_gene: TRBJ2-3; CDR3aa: ASSYSRSTDTQY
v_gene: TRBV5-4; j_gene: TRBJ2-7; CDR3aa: ASSLDRYEQY
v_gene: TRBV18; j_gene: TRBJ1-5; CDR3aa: ASSPAQEQPQH
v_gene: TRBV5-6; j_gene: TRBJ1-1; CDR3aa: ASRKTKSPGNTEAF
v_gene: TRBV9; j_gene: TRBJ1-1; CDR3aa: ASSVAGGANTEAF
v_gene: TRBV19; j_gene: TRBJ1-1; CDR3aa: ASSLGTVNTEAF
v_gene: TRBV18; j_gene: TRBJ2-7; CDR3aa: ASSPPSFRGYEQY
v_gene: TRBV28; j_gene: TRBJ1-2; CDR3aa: ASSLRGAIYGYT
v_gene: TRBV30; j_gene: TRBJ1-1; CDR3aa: AWSYGWETREHTEAF
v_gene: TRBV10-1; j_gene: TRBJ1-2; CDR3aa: ASSQGTAGGGYT
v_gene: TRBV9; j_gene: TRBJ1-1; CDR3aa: ASSALTGGTEAF
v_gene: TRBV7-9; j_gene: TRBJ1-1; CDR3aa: ASSPSVVTF
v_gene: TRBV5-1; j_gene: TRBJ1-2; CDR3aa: ASRRGIYGYT
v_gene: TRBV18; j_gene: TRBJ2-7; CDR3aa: ATTLGAGGSYEQY
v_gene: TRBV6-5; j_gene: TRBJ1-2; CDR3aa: ASTNSGGTGGGYT
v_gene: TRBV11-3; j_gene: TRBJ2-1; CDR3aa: ASSPRGQKDDNEQF
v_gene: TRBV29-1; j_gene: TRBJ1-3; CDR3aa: SVQGVSGNTIY
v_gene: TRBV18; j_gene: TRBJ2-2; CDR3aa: ASSPLKPGLIAGELF
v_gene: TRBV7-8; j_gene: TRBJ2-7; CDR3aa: ASSLVGQIYEQY
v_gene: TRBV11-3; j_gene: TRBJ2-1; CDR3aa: ASSLSGGLRVEQF
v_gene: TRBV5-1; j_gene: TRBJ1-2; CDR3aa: ASSLDLAGYT
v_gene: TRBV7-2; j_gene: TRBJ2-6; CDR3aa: ASSPLEPGANVLT
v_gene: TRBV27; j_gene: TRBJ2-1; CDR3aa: ASSGILAGRQGFVNEQF